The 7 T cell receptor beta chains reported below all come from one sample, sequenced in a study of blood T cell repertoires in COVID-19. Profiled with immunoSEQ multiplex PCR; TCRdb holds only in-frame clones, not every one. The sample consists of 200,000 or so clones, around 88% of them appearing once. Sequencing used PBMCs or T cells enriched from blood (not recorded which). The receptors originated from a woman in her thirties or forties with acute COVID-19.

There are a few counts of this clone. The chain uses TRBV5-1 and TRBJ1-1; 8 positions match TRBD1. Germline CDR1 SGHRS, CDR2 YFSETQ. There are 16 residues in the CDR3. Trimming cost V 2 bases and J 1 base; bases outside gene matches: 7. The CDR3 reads CASSLGQGAGNTEAFF. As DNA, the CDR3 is TGCGCCAGCAGCTTAGGCCAGGGGGCTGGGAACACTGAAGCTTTCTTT.

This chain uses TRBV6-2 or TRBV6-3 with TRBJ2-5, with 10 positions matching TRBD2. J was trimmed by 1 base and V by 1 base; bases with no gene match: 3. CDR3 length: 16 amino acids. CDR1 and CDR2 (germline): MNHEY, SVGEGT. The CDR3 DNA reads TGTGCCAGCAGTTACTTCGGACTAGCGGTCCAAGAGACCCAGTACTTC. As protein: CASSYFGLAVQETQYF.

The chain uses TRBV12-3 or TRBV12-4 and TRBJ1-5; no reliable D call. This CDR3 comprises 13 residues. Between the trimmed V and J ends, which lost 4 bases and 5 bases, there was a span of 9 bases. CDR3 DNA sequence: TGTGCCAGCAGTTGGGTGGAGGATCAGCCCCAGCATTTT. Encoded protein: CASSWVEDQPQHF.

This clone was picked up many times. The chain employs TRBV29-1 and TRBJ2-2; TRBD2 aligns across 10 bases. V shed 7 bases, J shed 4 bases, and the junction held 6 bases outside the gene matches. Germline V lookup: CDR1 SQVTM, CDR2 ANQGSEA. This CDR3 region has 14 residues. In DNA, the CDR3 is TGCAGCGCGCACCTAGCGGGAGTCACCGGGGAGCTGTTTTTT. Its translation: CSAHLAGVTGELFF.

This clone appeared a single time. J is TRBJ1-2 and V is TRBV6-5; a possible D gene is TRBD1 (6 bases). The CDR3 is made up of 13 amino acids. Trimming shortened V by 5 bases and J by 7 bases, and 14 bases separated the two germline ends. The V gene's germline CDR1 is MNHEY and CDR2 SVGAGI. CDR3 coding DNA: TGTGCCAGCAGTCTGAGGGGGTTGGGTGGCTACACCTTC. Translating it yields CASSLRGLGGYTF.

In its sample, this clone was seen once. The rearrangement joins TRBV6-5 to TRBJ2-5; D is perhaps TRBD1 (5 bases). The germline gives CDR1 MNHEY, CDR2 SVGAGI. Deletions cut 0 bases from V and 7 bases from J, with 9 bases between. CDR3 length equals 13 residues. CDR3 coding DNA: TGTGCCAGCAGTTACTCGGGGCCGGGGACCCAGTACTTC. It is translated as CASSYSGPGTQYF.

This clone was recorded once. The CDR3 DNA follows: TGTGCCAGCAGCCTCCAGGTAGTGAAGACAGATACGCAGTATTTT. This gives the protein CASSLQVVKTDTQYF. The rearrangement uses TRBV5-8 and TRBJ2-3; no firm D call. Looked up from germline, CDR1 is SGHTS and CDR2 is YDEGEE. The ends were cut back, 4 bases at V and 3 bases at J, with 15 bases in the middle. The CDR3 loop spans 15 amino acids.